The 24 T cell receptor beta chains below were found in one sample sequenced in a study of T cells in Graves' hyperthyroidism and ophthalmopathy. TCR beta CDR3 region amplification was performed from RNA transcripts. In the first-round RT-PCR of the TCR CDR3, the HTBI primer set was used. TCRdb analysed the multiplex PCR reads with MiXCR anew, one entry per CDR3 protein. The sample has under 250,000 distinct CDR3 sequences; more than 20% are singletons. Input material: blood. Receptors originate from a woman aged 40 to 55 with Graves' ophthalmopathy.

This clonotype has ten or more counts. This chain connects TRBV6-2 or TRBV6-3 to TRBJ1-2; D is ambiguous. Trimming took 5 bases from V and 0 from J, leaving 16 bases between them. This CDR3 is 16 amino acids long. CDR1 is MNHEY and CDR2 is SVGEGT in the germline V gene. CDR3 sequence reads: CASSPRIEEANYGYTF. CDR3 DNA sequence: TGTGCCAGCAGTCCCCGCATCGAGGAAGCTAACTATGGCTACACCTTC.

Many counts were recorded for this clonotype. The chain links TRBV29-1 to TRBJ2-7; weak D call: TRBD2 (6 bases). The V end was cut by 7 bases, the J end by 6 bases, with 19 bases between. This CDR3 is 13 amino acids long. The V gene's germline CDR1 is SQVTM and CDR2 ANQGSEA. The CDR3 region has the DNA TGCAGCGCCGATGGGGGGAGAGGAACCGAGCAGTACTTC. The encoded protein is CSADGGRGTEQYF.

This clonotype was observed at least ten times. The rearrangement joins TRBV28 to TRBJ2-7, with unresolved D. The CDR3 extends over 15 amino acids. V lost 3 bases to trimming and J lost 0 bases, with 12 bases between them. Looked up from germline, CDR1 is MDHEN and CDR2 is SYDVKM. The CDR3 bases are TGTGCCAGCAGTTTCGTAATGGGCAGCTCCTACGAGCAGTACTTC. Translation: CASSFVMGSSYEQYF.

This clonotype was seen many times. This chain connects TRBV18 to TRBJ2-7, with TRBD2 matching over 7 bases. V lost 3 bases, J lost 2 bases, and 10 bases stayed unmatched. The germline CDR1 and CDR2 sequences are KGHSH and LQKENI. This CDR3 is 16 amino acids long. CDR3 nucleotides: TGTGCCAGCTCACCGGGGGACTACTATCGAACCTACGAGCAGTACTTC. Translation gives CASSPGDYYRTYEQYF.

The table lists this clonotype with a few counts. The chain joins TRBV5-1 to TRBJ2-7; TRBD1 matches at 7 bases. The V and J ends lost 0 bases and 3 bases, in that order; junction bases with no gene match: 3. The length of the CDR3 is 14 residues. Germline V gives CDR1 SGHRS, CDR2 YFSETQ. The CDR3 loop reads CASSLAGTDYEQYF. DNA of the CDR3: TGCGCCAGCAGCTTGGCCGGGACAGACTACGAGCAGTACTTC. Filled out from reference TRBV5-1 and TRBJ2-7, the complete variable domain reads KAGVTQTPRYLIKTRGQQVTLSCSPISGHRSVSWYQQTPGQGLQFLFEYFSETQRNKGNFPGRFSGRQFSNSRSEMNVSTLELGDSALYLCASSLAGTDYEQYFGPGTRLTVT.

At least ten counts were recorded for this clonotype. The chain joins TRBV7-2 to TRBJ2-7; D perhaps matches TRBD2 (5 bases). There are 14 residues in the CDR3. Trimming stripped 4 bases from V and 0 bases from J, with 10 bases between. From germline, CDR1 is SGHTA and CDR2 FQGNSA. Written as DNA, the CDR3 is TGTGCCAGCAGCTCTCGGACTTCCTCCTACGAGCAGTACTTC. Translating it yields CASSSRTSSYEQYF.

This clonotype was counted at least ten times. The CDR3 loop reads CSARGTGGVYGYTF. Written as DNA, the CDR3 is TGCAGTGCTAGGGGGACAGGGGGCGTCTATGGCTACACCTTC. This rearrangement joins TRBV20-1 to TRBJ1-2, with 12 bases fitting TRBD1. The CDR3 loop spans 14 amino acids. V gave up 3 bases and J gave up 4 bases; unmatched junction bases: 3. The germline CDR1 and CDR2 sequences are DFQATT and SNEGSKA (reference sequence).

The rearrangement links TRBV20-1 to TRBJ2-7; 10 bases are shared with TRBD1. Looked up from germline, CDR1 is DFQATT and CDR2 is SNEGSKA (reference sequence). Germline trimming cut 6 bases from V and 3 bases from J; bases unmatched to any gene: 5. There are 13 residues in the CDR3. The CDR3, as DNA: TGCAGTGCCCCTAGGACAGGGGGCTACGAGCAGTACTTC. Its protein product is CSAPRTGGYEQYF.

This clonotype was counted ten times or more. The chain uses TRBV10-3 and TRBJ1-2; 9 bases fit TRBD1. J was trimmed by 3 bases and V by 10 bases; bases with no gene match: 12. CDR3 length: 15 amino acids. Per germline, CDR1 ENHRY and CDR2 SYGVKD. CDR3 bases: TGTGCCACGGATGCCGGGACAGGGAGCGACTATGGCTACACCTTC. This translates into CATDAGTGSDYGYTF.

V usage is TRBV19 and J usage is TRBJ1-2; 7 bases line up with TRBD1. V was pared by 10 bases and J by 4 bases, with 21 bases of the junction left unmatched. CDR3 length equals 17 residues. CDR1 and CDR2 (germline): LNHDA, SQIVND (reference sequence). This CDR3 is CATMRRETGTTPYGYTF. As DNA, the CDR3 is TGTGCCACCATGCGACGTGAGACAGGGACGACCCCCTATGGCTACACCTTC.

This clonotype was recorded a few times. At one end, the junction sequence differs from germline, possibly due to a read error. The chain recombines TRBV6-2 or TRBV6-3 with TRBJ2-7; weak D call: TRBD1 (5 bases). Germline V lookup: CDR1 MNHEY, CDR2 SVGEGT. The CDR3 loop spans 15 amino acids. The CDR3 sequence is CDSSYLDSGSYEQYF. DNA of the CDR3: TGTGACAGCAGTTACCTCGACAGTGGCTCCTACGAGCAGTACTTC.

This sequence joins TRBV7-2 and TRBJ2-7, with TRBD2 matching 10 bases. Germline V CDR1 and CDR2: SGHTA, FQGNSA. After removal of 2 bases from V and 6 bases from J, the junction contained 4 bases not matched to a gene. This CDR3 is built from 14 residues. The chain's CDR3 is CASSLWLAGVEQYF. CDR3 bases: TGTGCCAGCAGCTTATGGCTAGCGGGAGTCGAGCAGTACTTC.

This clonotype was observed many times. V gene TRBV29-1 combines with J gene TRBJ1-1; 7 bases fit TRBD1. The CDR3 is made up of 13 amino acids. V dropped 5 bases and J dropped 5; count of bases not matched to a gene: 8. Germline CDR1 and CDR2: SQVTM and ANQGSEA. This chain's CDR3 is CSVINRGGTEAFF. The CDR3 DNA reads as TGCAGCGTTATTAACAGGGGAGGGACTGAAGCTTTCTTT.

The V call is TRBV4-1, the J call TRBJ2-7; D gene unclear. Trimming removed 0 bases at V and 0 bases at J, with 12 bases between. The CDR3 contains 16 residues. Germline loops: CDR1 MGHRA, CDR2 YSYEKL. In DNA form, the CDR3 reads TGCGCCAGCAGCCAAGATCTTGTCGGGCGCTCCTACGAGCAGTACTTC. Translated: CASSQDLVGRSYEQYF.

The table lists this clonotype with a few counts. J is TRBJ2-5 and V is TRBV5-5; D may correspond to TRBD1 or TRBD2 (6 bases each). The CDR3 runs 14 residues. Trimming cost V 0 bases and J 4 bases, with 10 bases left between them. Per the germline V gene, CDR1 is SGHKS and CDR2 is YYEKEE (reference sequence). CDR3 sequence reads: CASSLGGAAETQYF. The CDR3 coding sequence is TGTGCCAGCAGCTTGGGGGGGGCTGCAGAGACCCAGTACTTC.

This clonotype occurred many times. The rearrangement joins TRBV5-1 to TRBJ2-3; D is ambiguous. The V end was cut by 1 base, the J end by 2 bases, with 8 bases between. This CDR3 region has 14 residues. Germline-derived CDR1 and CDR2 are SGHRS and YFSETQ. CDR3 bases: TGCGCCAGCAGCTTGTGGCAGGACACAGATACGCAGTATTTT. It is translated as CASSLWQDTDTQYF.

This clonotype has at least ten counts. V is TRBV28 and J is TRBJ1-5; no clear D. V lost 6 bases and J lost 4, with 13 bases in between. Looked up from germline, CDR1 is MDHEN and CDR2 is SYDVKM. CDR3 length: 14 residues. CDR3 DNA: TGTGCCAGCAGGTGGGGATTTGGGAATCAGCCCCAGCATTTT. This encodes CASRWGFGNQPQHF.

The chain recombines TRBV6-2 or TRBV6-3 with TRBJ2-6; 7 positions match TRBD1. The CDR3 consists of 19 residues. Germline V lookup: CDR1 MNHEY, CDR2 SVGEGT. Trimming removed 1 base from V and 4 bases from J; junction bases left unmatched: 13. The CDR3 is CASSYLPGTEFFGANVLTF. The CDR3 nucleotides are TGTGCCAGCAGTTACTTGCCAGGGACAGAATTCTTCGGGGCCAACGTCCTGACTTTC.

The chain is built from TRBV12-3 or TRBV12-4 and TRBJ2-5, with D perhaps TRBD2 (7 bases). The CDR3 runs to 14 residues. V was trimmed by 7 bases and J by 5 bases, leaving 17 bases between them. CDR3 nucleotide sequence: TGTGCCAGCACCAAAGGGGGGGGCTGGGAGACCCAGTACTTC. The encoded protein is CASTKGGGWETQYF.

This clonotype was picked up many times. This chain connects TRBV4-2 to TRBJ2-7; no clear D gene. CDR1 and CDR2 from the germline V gene are LGHNA and YNFKEQ. V gave up 1 base and J gave up 1 base, with 17 bases separating them. The CDR3 runs 17 residues. The CDR3 DNA reads TGTGCCAGCAGCCAAGCTCCCCTCGACCCGACATCCTACGAGCAGTACTTC. Its translation is CASSQAPLDPTSYEQYF.

The table lists this clonotype with many counts. Likely a read error: the CDR3 ends without its conserved phenylalanine or tryptophan. The V and J genes are TRBV12-3 or TRBV12-4 and TRBJ2-7, with TRBD1 identical over 7 bases. This CDR3 region has 14 residues. V trimming: 4 bases; J trimming: 0 bases; junction bases outside the gene matches: 3. CDR3 protein: CASSYRGPSYEQYL. CDR3 nucleotides: TGTGCCAGCAGTTACAGGGGCCCCTCCTACGAGCAGTACCTC.

The rearrangement joins TRBV5-5 to TRBJ1-1, with TRBD1 as a possible D gene (6 bases). Trimming shortened V by 5 bases and J by 3 bases, and 17 bases separated the two germline ends. CDR3 length: 15 amino acids. CDR1 and CDR2 (germline): SGHKS, YYEKEE (reference sequence). The CDR3: CASSEQTGAYTEAFF. The CDR3 region has the DNA TGTGCCAGCAGTGAGCAGACAGGAGCGTACACTGAAGCTTTCTTT.

The table lists this clonotype with many counts. This chain connects TRBV20-1 to TRBJ2-7; no reliable D call. The germline CDR1 and CDR2 sequences are DFQATT and SNEGSKA (reference sequence). V lost 0 bases, J lost 0 bases, and 9 bases lay in between. The length of the CDR3 is 14 residues. The CDR3 nucleotides read TGCAGTGCTAGAGAAGACACCTCCTCCTACGAGCAGTACTTC. Protein product: CSAREDTSSYEQYF.

Many counts were recorded for this clonotype. This may come from a read error, since a much larger clone is one base off. The chain uses TRBV2 and TRBJ1-1; D unclear. The ends were cut back, 4 bases at V and 0 bases at J, with 12 bases in the middle. This CDR3 has 15 amino acids. Germline V lookup: CDR1 SNHLY, CDR2 FYNNEI. The CDR3 nucleotides are TGTGCCAGCAGTGCCCCGGACGGGATGAACACTGAAGCTTTCTTT. It codes for CASSAPDGMNTEAFF. The variable domain in full, with the rest retrieved from reference TRBV2 and TRBJ1-1, is EPEVTQTPSHQVTQMGQEVILRCVPISNHLYFYWYRQILGQKVEFLVSFYNNEISEKSEIFDDQFSVERPDGSNFTLKIRSTKLEDSAMYFCASSAPDGMNTEAFFGQGTRLTVV.